Below are 28 T cell receptor beta chains sequenced from a single sample in a study of vaccination effects on CD4 cells after COVID-19. For these receptors, no antigen is known. Profiled with immunoSEQ multiplex PCR; TCRdb holds only in-frame clones, not every one. The sample holds 65,000 to 85,000 clones, about four fifths seen once. Antigen-specific CD4+ T cells were first expanded with viral peptide pools by the ViraFEST assay and only then sequenced. Cultured cells yielded isolated CD4+ T cells after around 10 days. Neither prior SARS-CoV-2 infection nor positive nucleocapsid antibodies were present in the vaccine recipients. The sequencing here drew on CD4+ T cells from PBMCs cultured with SARS-CoV-2 spike peptides, taken before COVID-19 vaccination. These receptors were taken from a human donor who received a COVID-19 vaccine.

This chain joins TRBV24-1 and TRBJ2-7; no firm D call. Trimming took off 3 bases at V and 6 bases at J, with 8 bases between the two ends. CDR1 and CDR2 (germline): KGHDR, SFDVKD. The CDR3 extends over 12 amino acids. CDR3: CATSDEVGEQYV. CDR3 DNA sequence: TGTGCCACCAGTGATGAGGTAGGCGAGCAGTACGTC.

This sequence joins TRBV5-1 and TRBJ1-1, with a weak D call TRBD1 (5 bases). CDR1 and CDR2 from the germline V gene are SGHRS and YFSETQ. The V and J ends lost 2 bases and 7 bases respectively, with 12 bases between them. The CDR3 spans 13 residues. The CDR3, as DNA: TGCGCCAGCAGCTTTGGGGGACCCGGTGAAGCTTTCTTT. This translates into CASSFGGPGEAFF.

This rearrangement joins TRBV6-5 to TRBJ2-1, with 8 bases lining up with TRBD1. From germline, CDR1 is MNHEY and CDR2 SVGAGI. V shed 2 bases, J shed 5 bases, and the junction held 8 bases outside the gene matches. The CDR3 is 16 amino acids. The CDR3 loop reads CASSYIPGQANNEQFF. The CDR3, as DNA: TGTGCCAGCAGTTACATACCGGGACAGGCGAACAATGAGCAGTTCTTC.

The V call is TRBV2, the J call TRBJ2-5, with D perhaps given as TRBD1 or TRBD2 (6 bases each). The CDR3 loop spans 15 amino acids. Germline CDR1 is SNHLY and CDR2 is FYNNEI. Trimming cost V 3 bases and J 2 bases, with 13 bases left between them. In DNA form, the CDR3 reads TGTGCCAGCAGTGAGAGGGGGGCTGGGCAAGAGACCCAGTACTTC. This sequence encodes CASSERGAGQETQYF. Full variable domain (missing parts from reference TRBV2 and TRBJ2-5): EPEVTQTPSHQVTQMGQEVILRCVPISNHLYFYWYRQILGQKVEFLVSFYNNEISEKSEIFDDQFSVERPDGSNFTLKIRSTKLEDSAMYFCASSERGAGQETQYFGPGTRLLVL.

This chain joins TRBV10-3 and TRBJ2-5; D is uncertain. Trimming took off 0 bases at V and 3 bases at J, with 8 bases between the two ends. This CDR3 is built from 14 residues. Germline V gives CDR1 ENHRY, CDR2 SYGVKD. The CDR3 nucleotides are TGTGCCATCAGTGAGTCGGGGTCGAAAGAGACCCAGTACTTC. Translating gives CAISESGSKETQYF.

About this clone itself: At one end the junction does not follow the germline gene, possibly because of a read error. This chain links TRBV11-2 with TRBJ1-4, with D unclear. CDR3 size: 16 residues. Germline CDR1 reads SGHAT; CDR2 reads FQNNGV. The CDR3 region has the DNA TGTGCCAGCAGCTTAGATCGACGGGCAACTAGTGAAAAACTGTTTTTT. It is translated as CASSLDRRATSEKLFF.

The chain has TRBV4-3 and TRBJ1-1, with no clear D. Per the germline V gene, CDR1 is LGHNA and CDR2 is YSLEER. The CDR3 runs 15 residues. V was shortened by 0 bases and J by 4 bases, with 12 bases between the two germline ends. As DNA, the CDR3 is TGCGCCAGCAGCCAAGATCCGGGCTTTGGCACTGAAGCTTTCTTT. Protein sequence: CASSQDPGFGTEAFF.

The chain employs TRBV6-5 and TRBJ2-1; D is uncertain. The germline CDR1 and CDR2 sequences are MNHEY and SVGAGI. V lost 8 bases and J lost 6, with 11 bases in between. CDR3 size: 12 residues. The CDR3 DNA follows: TGTGCCAGCCCGGTGGGGTTCAATGAGCAGTTCTTC. Protein: CASPVGFNEQFF.

The gene calls are TRBV9 and TRBJ2-5, with 9 positions matching TRBD1. Looked up from germline, CDR1 is SGDLS and CDR2 is YYNGEE. V dropped 4 bases and J dropped 5; count of bases not matched to a gene: 6. The length of the CDR3 is 14 residues. In DNA form, the CDR3 reads TGTGCCAGCAGCTCCCGAACAGGGGGCGAGACCCAGTACTTC. It yields the protein CASSSRTGGETQYF. The full variable domain, with the rest looked up from reference TRBV9 and TRBJ2-5, is DSGVTQTPKHLITATGQRVTLRCSPRSGDLSVYWYQQSLDQGLQFLIQYYNGEERAKGNILERFSAQQFPDLHSELNLSSLELGDSALYFCASSSRTGGETQYFGPGTRLLVL.

This clone occurred once. This chain joins TRBV5-6 and TRBJ2-7; no definite D call. Germline assignment: CDR1 SGHDT and CDR2 YYEEEE. V lost 0 bases and J 0 bases, leaving 10 bases between the germline ends. This CDR3 comprises 15 residues. The CDR3 DNA reads as TGTGCCAGCAGCTTGGTCGATTCGTCCTCCTACGAGCAGTACGTC. It yields the protein CASSLVDSSSYEQYV.

The V and J genes are TRBV28 and TRBJ2-7, with a tentative D call TRBD1 (6 bases). The CDR3 is 13 residues long. Trimming pared 4 bases from V and 4 bases from J, leaving 11 bases between. Germline CDR1 reads MDHEN; CDR2 reads SYDVKM. CDR3 loop: CASSSQGHYEQYV. Here the CDR3 DNA reads TGTGCCAGCAGTTCACAGGGACATTACGAGCAGTACGTC.

The chain recombines TRBV19 with TRBJ1-5; D unclear. This CDR3 has 13 amino acids. Germline CDR1 LNHDA, CDR2 SQIVND (reference sequence). Trimming took 2 bases from V and 4 from J, leaving 6 bases between them. As DNA, the CDR3 is TGTGCCAGTAGTATAAGGAGAAATCAGCCCCAGCATTTT. It specifies CASSIRRNQPQHF.

The V gene is TRBV6-1, the J gene TRBJ1-3; D not resolved. The V gene lost 2 bases and the J gene lost 0 bases, with 20 bases spanning the gap. CDR1 is MNHNS and CDR2 is SASEGT in the germline V gene. This CDR3 contains 19 residues. Written as DNA, the CDR3 is TGTGCCAGCAGTGAATGGGCTCCGGCGACCTCCATCTCTGGAAACACCATATATTTT. Translated: CASSEWAPATSISGNTIYF.

J is TRBJ2-5 and V is TRBV28; tentative D call: TRBD1 (6 bases). The CDR3 consists of 16 residues. Germline CDR1 is MDHEN and CDR2 is SYDVKM. V shed 2 bases and J shed 5 bases, with 18 bases lying between them. CDR3: CASSLPSGDTRETQYF. CDR3 DNA: TGTGCCAGCAGTTTACCTTCAGGGGACACGAGGGAGACCCAGTACTTC.

The J gene is TRBJ1-6, the V gene TRBV6-5; D not certain. The germline V and J ends were trimmed by 5 bases and 7 bases, with 12 bases remaining between them. There are 14 residues in the CDR3. Looked up from germline, CDR1 is MNHEY and CDR2 is SVGAGI. The chain's CDR3 is CASSKNPGNSPLHF. CDR3 DNA sequence: TGTGCCAGCAGTAAGAACCCCGGAAATTCACCCCTCCACTTT.

The V gene is TRBV23-1, the J gene TRBJ1-1; D call uncertain. TRBV23-1 is an ORF for which the function is uncertain. The CDR3 totals 14 residues. Deletions cut 6 bases from V and 4 bases from J, with 15 bases between. The CDR3 spells CASSLLGGSTEAFF. The CDR3 DNA reads as TGCGCCAGCAGCCTTTTAGGAGGGTCCACTGAAGCTTTCTTT.

This clone was seen once. This chain uses TRBV24-1 with TRBJ2-3; 7 bases fit TRBD1. The CDR3 is 17 amino acids. Germline-derived CDR1 and CDR2 are KGHDR and SFDVKD. With V trimmed by 3 bases and J by 2 bases, 10 bases remained unmatched. The CDR3: CATSDPPGQSPTDTQYF. The CDR3 region has the DNA TGTGCCACCAGTGATCCCCCGGGACAGAGTCCCACAGATACGCAGTATTTT.

The CDR3 here is CASSLGRGQGSIYQPQHF. The CDR3 DNA sequence: TGCGCCAGCAGTCTTGGTAGGGGACAGGGGTCTATCTATCAGCCCCAGCATTTT. The chain couples TRBV4-1 to TRBJ1-5; TRBD1 matches 10 bases. With V trimmed by 6 bases and J by 5 bases, 16 bases remained unmatched. Germline values: CDR1 MGHRA, CDR2 YSYEKL. This CDR3 is built from 18 residues.

The chain recombines TRBV27 with TRBJ2-3; D is unresolved. The V end was cut by 3 bases, the J end by 5 bases, with 18 bases between. This CDR3 is 16 amino acids long. Germline-derived CDR1 and CDR2 are MNHEY and SMNVEV (reference sequence). In DNA form, the CDR3 reads TGTGCCAGCAGTTTGTCAAACCCTTCCCCTGGAGATACGCAGTATTTT. Its protein product is CASSLSNPSPGDTQYF.

The chain is built from TRBV20-1 and TRBJ2-1; 7 nucleotides agree with TRBD2. Germline loops: CDR1 DFQATT, CDR2 SNEGSKA (reference sequence). V gave up 8 bases and J gave up 13 bases; unmatched junction bases: 11. CDR3 length: 11 amino acids. CDR3 bases: TGCAGTTCCTGGGGGGGATTGACCCAGTTCTTC. This encodes CSSWGGLTQFF.

The chain carries TRBV21-1 and TRBJ1-2; TRBD1 was called by the table and not checked on the DNA. TRBV21-1 is a listed pseudogene. The CDR3 consists of 13 residues. Written as DNA, the CDR3 is TGTGCCAGCAGCTCAAGACAGAACTATGGCTACACCTTC. This gives the protein CASSSRQNYGYTF.

Only a few counts were recorded for this clone. This chain connects TRBV24-1 to TRBJ1-2; no clear D gene. Germline loops: CDR1 KGHDR, CDR2 SFDVKD. The CDR3 loop spans 15 amino acids. The V end was cut by 1 base, the J end by 4 bases, with 12 bases between. The CDR3 loop reads CATSDLGAVRYGYTF. In DNA form, the CDR3 reads TGTGCCACCAGTGATTTAGGCGCCGTTCGCTATGGCTACACCTTC.

This clone was detected once. V gene TRBV25-1 combines with J gene TRBJ1-2, with D possibly being TRBD1 (5 bases). The CDR3 is made up of 15 amino acids. CDR1 is MGHDK and CDR2 is SYGVNS in the germline V gene. V dropped 4 bases and J dropped 0 bases, with 12 bases sitting between them. CDR3 DNA: TGTGCCAGCAGTGCCGCATCGGGGGCTAACTATGGCTACACCTTC. This codes for CASSAASGANYGYTF.

The chain has TRBV7-2 and TRBJ2-7; D is perhaps TRBD1 or TRBD2 (5 bases each). This CDR3 is 14 amino acids long. Germline V gene sequence: CDR1 SGHTA, CDR2 FQGNSA. V was clipped by 4 bases and J by 1 base, with 11 bases between them. The CDR3 loop is CASSSVGGSYEQYV. CDR3 nucleotide sequence: TGTGCCAGCAGCTCAGTTGGGGGTTCCTACGAGCAGTACGTC.

This clone was picked up a small number of times. The chain couples TRBV30 to TRBJ2-6, with D possibly TRBD1 on 6 matching bases. Trimming stripped 5 bases from V and 1 base from J, with 9 bases between. Per the germline V gene, CDR1 is GTSNPN and CDR2 is SVGIG (reference sequence). This CDR3 region has 14 residues. The CDR3 loop reads CAWRTGSGANVLTF. CDR3 DNA sequence: TGTGCCTGGCGCACAGGGTCTGGGGCCAACGTCCTGACTTTC.

Worth noting for this clone: The sample contains more than one DNA sequence encoding this CDR3. This chain uses TRBV15 with TRBJ2-1; no clear D gene. CDR3 length: 12 amino acids. CDR1 is LNHNV and CDR2 is YYDKDF in the germline V gene (reference sequence). The V and J ends lost 3 bases and 4 bases respectively, with 4 bases between them. The CDR3 DNA follows: TGTGCCACCAGCAGGGGATACAATGAGCAGTTCTTC. Translated, it gives CATSRGYNEQFF.

The J gene is TRBJ2-7, the V gene TRBV30, with 9 bases lining up with TRBD2. Per the germline V gene, CDR1 is GTSNPN and CDR2 is SVGIG (reference sequence). This CDR3 contains 14 residues. V dropped 5 bases and J dropped 3; count of bases not matched to a gene: 8. CDR3 protein: CAWGRSGGFYEQYV. The CDR3 nucleotides read TGTGCCTGGGGTCGTAGCGGGGGCTTCTACGAGCAGTACGTC.

This rearrangement joins TRBV18 to TRBJ1-5, with a weak D call TRBD1 (6 bases). The germline gives CDR1 KGHSH, CDR2 LQKENI. V shed 6 bases and J shed 5 bases, with 14 bases lying between them. The CDR3 totals 14 residues. The CDR3 loop reads CASSHTGRDQPQHF. In DNA form, the CDR3 reads TGTGCCAGCTCGCACACAGGGAGGGATCAGCCCCAGCATTTT. Supplemented by reference TRBV18 and TRBJ1-5, the full variable domain reads NAGVMQNPRHLVRRRGQEARLRCSPMKGHSHVYWYRQLPEEGLKFMVYLQKENIIDESGMPKERFSAEFPKEGPSILRIQQVVRGDSAAYFCASSHTGRDQPQHFGDGTRLSIL.